Following are 12 T cell receptor beta chains from one sample sequenced in a study of vaccination and CD4 T cells after COVID-19. No antigen has been assigned to these receptors. Treatment given: 10-day PBMC culture with coronavirus spike peptide pools or control peptides (ViraFEST assay). The Oncomine TCR Beta short-read assay was applied to DNA of cultured CD4+ T cells. From the PCR reads, TCRdb called clonotypes with MiXCR, one entry per CDR3 protein. The data contain roughly 22,000 distinct CDR3 sequences, 32% of them singletons. Sequences were obtained from cultured CD4+ T cells from blood. The receptor source for this set is a human donor with COVID-19.

This clonotype was detected once. This rearrangement joins TRBV27 to TRBJ1-5; D call uncertain. Germline V gene sequence: CDR1 MNHEY, CDR2 SMNVEV (reference sequence). The V end lost 6 bases, the J end lost 10 bases, and 16 bases lay between the germline ends. The CDR3 consists of 13 residues. The CDR3 DNA sequence: TGTGCCAGCAGCTCCGCCCCGGGGAAACCCCAGCATTTT. Translation: CASSSAPGKPQHF.

This clonotype appeared a few times. V usage is TRBV7-2 and J usage is TRBJ1-5, with 7 positions matching TRBD1. Per germline, CDR1 SGHTA and CDR2 FQGNSA. After removal of 1 base from V and 2 bases from J, the junction contained 2 bases not matched to a gene. The CDR3 is 15 residues long. CDR3 sequence reads: CASSLVGQGNQPQHF. CDR3 bases: TGTGCCAGCAGCTTAGTAGGACAGGGCAATCAGCCCCAGCATTTT.

This clonotype occurred a few times. The CDR3 protein is CASSTTGGSYEQYF. The CDR3 DNA reads as TGTGCCAGCAGCACGACAGGGGGGTCCTACGAGCAGTACTTC. This chain links TRBV6-1 with TRBJ2-7; 9 positions agree with TRBD1. Germline trimming cut 6 bases from V and 1 base from J; bases unmatched to any gene: 4. Germline values: CDR1 MNHNS, CDR2 SASEGT. The CDR3 runs 14 residues.

The chain couples TRBV27 to TRBJ2-7; no firm D call. This CDR3 has 15 amino acids. Germline values: CDR1 MNHEY, CDR2 SMNVEV (reference sequence). V was shortened by 6 bases and J by 5 bases, with 20 bases between the two germline ends. CDR3 protein: CASSLPGALVDEQYF. CDR3 bases: TGTGCCAGCAGCCTCCCCGGAGCGTTAGTCGACGAGCAGTACTTC.

This chain joins TRBV11-3 and TRBJ2-6; D gene uncertain. Germline CDR1 is SGHNT and CDR2 is YENEEA. V shed 5 bases and J shed 0 bases, with 11 bases lying between them. The CDR3 has 16 residues. CDR3 sequence (DNA): TGTGCCAGCAGCCTACCCTGGGGCTCTGGGGCCAACGTCCTGACTTTC. Its protein is CASSLPWGSGANVLTF.

The V call is TRBV7-2, the J call TRBJ2-7; 8 positions agree with TRBD1. This CDR3 has 15 residues. The germline gives CDR1 SGHTA, CDR2 FQGNSA. V dropped 0 bases and J dropped 4; count of bases not matched to a gene: 5. Written as DNA, the CDR3 is TGTGCCAGCAGCTTAGCGGACAGGGAGGTGTACGAGCAGTACTTC. It yields the protein CASSLADREVYEQYF.

DNA for the CDR3: TGCAGTGCTAAGGGAGGACTAGGAAAATACGAGCAGTACTTC. Residues: CSAKGGLGKYEQYF. V and J are TRBV20-1 and TRBJ2-7; 7 bases fit TRBD2. CDR1 DFQATT and CDR2 SNEGSKA come from the germline V gene (reference sequence). The CDR3 totals 14 residues. The trim removed 4 bases at V and 4 bases at J, leaving 10 bases unmatched.

This clonotype was picked up a small number of times. The rearrangement links TRBV6-1 to TRBJ1-1; possible D gene TRBD1, 6 bases. Trimming removed 6 bases at V and 5 bases at J, with 19 bases between. This CDR3 has 15 residues. CDR1 MNHNS and CDR2 SASEGT come from the germline V gene. The chain's CDR3 is CASRSARGGPTEAFF. In DNA form, the CDR3 reads TGTGCCAGCAGGTCAGCTAGGGGGGGGCCAACTGAAGCTTTCTTT.

This chain uses TRBV19 with TRBJ2-1; TRBD2 matches at 15 bases. The DNA matches TRBJ2-7 better at its end, which makes the J call doubtful. The CDR3 has 19 residues. The germline gives CDR1 LNHDA, CDR2 SQIVND (reference sequence). The CDR3 is CASSSGTSGGNRLLGEQYF. CDR3 nucleotide sequence: TGTGCCAGTAGTTCGGGGACTAGCGGGGGGAACCGTCTCCTAGGCGAGCAGTACTTC.

This CDR3 is CAWSVLAGLTTGELFF. The DNA of the CDR3 is TGTGCCTGGAGTGTACTGGCAGGGTTGACCACCGGGGAGCTGTTTTTT. This chain connects TRBV30 to TRBJ2-2, with D possibly matching TRBD1 (5 bases). Germline loops: CDR1 GTSNPN, CDR2 SVGIG (reference sequence). The CDR3 covers 16 residues. Trimming cost V 0 bases and J 4 bases, with 15 bases left between them.

The J gene is TRBJ1-1, the V gene TRBV18; D is unresolved. CDR1 is KGHSH and CDR2 is LQKENI in the germline V gene. Trimming removed 3 bases at V and 1 base at J, with 9 bases between. This CDR3 is 14 amino acids long. CDR3 loop: CASSPLAGNTEAFF. CDR3 coding DNA: TGTGCCAGCTCACCCCTAGCAGGGAACACTGAAGCTTTCTTT.

V gene TRBV20-1 combines with J gene TRBJ1-5; 7 bases match TRBD1. The trim removed 0 bases at V and 0 bases at J, leaving 17 bases unmatched. The length of the CDR3 is 20 residues. Germline V gene sequence: CDR1 DFQATT, CDR2 SNEGSKA (reference sequence). In DNA form, the CDR3 reads TGCAGTGCTAGAGATGGTCGTGACAGGGTTACAAGTTATAGCAATCAGCCCCAGCATTTT. It specifies CSARDGRDRVTSYSNQPQHF.